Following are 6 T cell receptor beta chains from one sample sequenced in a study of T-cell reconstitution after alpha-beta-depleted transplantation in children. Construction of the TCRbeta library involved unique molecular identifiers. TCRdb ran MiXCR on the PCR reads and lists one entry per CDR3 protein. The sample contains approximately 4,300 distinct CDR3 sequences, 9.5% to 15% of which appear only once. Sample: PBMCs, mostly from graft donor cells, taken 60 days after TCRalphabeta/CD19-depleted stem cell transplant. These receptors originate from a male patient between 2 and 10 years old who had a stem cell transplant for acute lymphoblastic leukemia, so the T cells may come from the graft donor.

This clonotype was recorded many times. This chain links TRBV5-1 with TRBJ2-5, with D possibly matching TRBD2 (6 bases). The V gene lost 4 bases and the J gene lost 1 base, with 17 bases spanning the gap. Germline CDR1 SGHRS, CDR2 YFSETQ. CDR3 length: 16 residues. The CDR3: CASSKSPGLSQETQYF. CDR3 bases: TGCGCCAGCAGCAAGAGCCCGGGACTGAGCCAAGAGACCCAGTACTTC.

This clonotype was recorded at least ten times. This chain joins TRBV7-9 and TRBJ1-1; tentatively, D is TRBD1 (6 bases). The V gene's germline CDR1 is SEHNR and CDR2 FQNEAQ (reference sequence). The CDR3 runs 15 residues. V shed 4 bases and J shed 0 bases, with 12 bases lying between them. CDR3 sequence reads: CASSYQGTLNTEAFF. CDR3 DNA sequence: TGTGCCAGCAGCTACCAGGGGACCTTGAACACTGAAGCTTTCTTT.

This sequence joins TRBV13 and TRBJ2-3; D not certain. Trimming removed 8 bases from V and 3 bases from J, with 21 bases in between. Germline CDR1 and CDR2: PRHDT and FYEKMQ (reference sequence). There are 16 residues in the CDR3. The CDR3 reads CASGPGLVCGTDTQYF. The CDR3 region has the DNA TGTGCCAGCGGCCCCGGGCTAGTCTGTGGAACAGATACGCAGTATTTT.

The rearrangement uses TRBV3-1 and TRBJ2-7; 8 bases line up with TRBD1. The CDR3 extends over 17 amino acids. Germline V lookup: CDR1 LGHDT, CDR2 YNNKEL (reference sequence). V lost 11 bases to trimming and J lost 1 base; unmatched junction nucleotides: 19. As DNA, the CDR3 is TGTGCCTCCTGCCAAGATGGACAGGGAATGAGGTCCTACGAGCAGTACTTC. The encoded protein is CASCQDGQGMRSYEQYF.

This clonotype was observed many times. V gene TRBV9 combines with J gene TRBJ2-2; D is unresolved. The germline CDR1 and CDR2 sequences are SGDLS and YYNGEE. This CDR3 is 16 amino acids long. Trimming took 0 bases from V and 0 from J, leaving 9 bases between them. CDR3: CASSVGAITNTGELFF. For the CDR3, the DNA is TGTGCCAGCAGCGTAGGGGCGATTACGAACACCGGGGAGCTGTTTTTT.

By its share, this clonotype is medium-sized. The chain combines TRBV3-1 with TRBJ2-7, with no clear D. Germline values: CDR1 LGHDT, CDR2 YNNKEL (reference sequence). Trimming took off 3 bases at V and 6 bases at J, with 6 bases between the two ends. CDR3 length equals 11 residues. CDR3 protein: CASSHGVEQYF. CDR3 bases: TGTGCCAGCAGCCATGGGGTCGAGCAGTACTTC.